The next 28 T cell receptor beta chains were all read from a single sample in a study of blood T cell repertoires in COVID-19. Some clones are missing from TCRdb's copy, which holds only in-frame ones; the method was immunoSEQ multiplex PCR. The table lists 250,000 to 300,000 clones, approximately 80% of them singletons. Material for sequencing was PBMCs or T cells enriched from blood (not recorded which). These receptors were collected from a man in his forties who had been exposed to COVID-19.

V is TRBV5-1 and J is TRBJ1-3; weak D call: TRBD1 (5 bases). Trimming pared 5 bases from V and 0 bases from J, leaving 15 bases between. Germline V lookup: CDR1 SGHRS, CDR2 YFSETQ. The CDR3 covers 16 residues. CDR3 in amino acids: CASSRNRISSGNTIYF. Here the CDR3 DNA reads TGCGCCAGCAGTCGTAACAGGATAAGCTCTGGAAACACCATATATTTT.

V and J are TRBV30 and TRBJ2-1; no definite D call. This CDR3 has 13 residues. Germline V gives CDR1 GTSNPN, CDR2 SVGIG (reference sequence). V gave up 4 bases and J gave up 4 bases, with 11 bases separating them. The CDR3: CAWTQNSYNEQFF. CDR3 in DNA: TGTGCCTGGACTCAAAACAGTTACAATGAGCAGTTCTTC.

V and J are TRBV10-3 and TRBJ2-7, with a possible D match to TRBD1 (6 bases). Deletions cut 9 bases from V and 0 bases from J, with 18 bases between. Germline-derived CDR1 and CDR2 are ENHRY and SYGVKD. This CDR3 has 15 residues. CDR3 sequence reads: CAIHSGTLGSYEQYF. CDR3 nucleotides: TGTGCCATACACTCCGGGACATTGGGCTCCTACGAGCAGTACTTC.

In this sample, this clone turned up a few times. The V and J genes are TRBV11-3 and TRBJ1-3, with D unresolved. This CDR3 contains 13 residues. Germline loops: CDR1 SGHNT, CDR2 YENEEA. Between the trimmed V and J ends, which lost 8 bases and 2 bases, there was a span of 10 bases. The DNA of the CDR3 is TGTGCCAGCTCCAACGGGGCTGGAAACACCATATATTTT. Translating it yields CASSNGAGNTIYF.

This chain links TRBV11-2 with TRBJ2-7; 10 bases are a match to TRBD1. Germline assignment: CDR1 SGHAT and CDR2 FQNNGV. Unmatched junction bases numbered 7, after V lost 5 bases and J lost 6 bases. The CDR3 spans 14 residues. CDR3 protein: CASSLGDRGLEQYF. In DNA form, the CDR3 reads TGTGCCAGCAGCCTTGGCGACAGGGGGCTCGAGCAGTACTTC.

The V call is TRBV4-2, the J call TRBJ2-7, with TRBD2 matching over 11 bases. The CDR3 extends over 16 amino acids. Germline V gene data show CDR1 as LGHNA and CDR2 as YNFKEQ. Trimming cost V 3 bases and J 3 bases; bases outside gene matches: 7. CDR3 sequence (DNA): TGTGCCAGCAGCCAGCCCATAGCGGGAGGGGACTACGAGCAGTACTTC. It codes for CASSQPIAGGDYEQYF.

The chain uses TRBV5-1 and TRBJ2-7; a possible D gene is TRBD2 (6 bases). Germline V gene lookup returns CDR1 SGHRS and CDR2 YFSETQ. CDR3 length: 15 amino acids. Trimming shortened V by 4 bases and J by 4 bases, and 18 bases separated the two germline ends. This CDR3 is CASSGLRDLRYEQYF. The CDR3 nucleotides read TGCGCCAGCAGCGGACTACGGGACCTGCGTTACGAGCAGTACTTC.

V usage is TRBV6-5 and J usage is TRBJ1-1; 7 nucleotides align to TRBD1. The CDR3 covers 14 residues. Germline-derived CDR1 and CDR2 are MNHEY and SVGAGI. Trimming cost V 7 bases and J 2 bases; bases outside gene matches: 7. The CDR3 DNA follows: TGTGCCAGCACCAAGGGACAGCTTAACACTGAAGCTTTCTTT. It translates to CASTKGQLNTEAFF.

The chain is built from TRBV29-1 and TRBJ2-1; 7 bases are shared with TRBD2. CDR3 length: 13 amino acids. Trimming took 7 bases from V and 3 from J; bases not matched to a gene: 6. Germline CDR1 SQVTM, CDR2 ANQGSEA. The CDR3 coding sequence is TGCAGCGCCCAGGGACTAATCTACAATGAGCAGTTCTTC. Translating gives CSAQGLIYNEQFF.

The chain has TRBV30 and TRBJ2-7, with a tentative D call TRBD1 (6 bases). Trimming pared 3 bases from V and 4 bases from J, leaving 13 bases between. There are 13 residues in the CDR3. The germline V gene encodes CDR1 GTSNPN and CDR2 SVGIG (reference sequence). CDR3 bases: TGTGCCTGGAGAGAGGGGGTAGGATACGAGCAGTACTTC. This gives the protein CAWREGVGYEQYF. Drawing the rest from reference TRBV30 and TRBJ2-7, the complete variable domain is SQTIHQWPATLVQPVGSPLSLECTVEGTSNPNLYWYRQAAGRGLQLLFYSVGIGQISSEVPQNLSASRPQDRQFILSSKKLLLSDSGFYLCAWREGVGYEQYFGPGTRLTVT.

The gene calls are TRBV18 and TRBJ2-1, with 7 positions matching TRBD1. The CDR3 length is 16 residues. Germline CDR1 reads KGHSH; CDR2 reads LQKENI. V dropped 0 bases and J dropped 3; count of bases not matched to a gene: 5. CDR3 sequence: CASSPPSGTDYNEQFF. Here the CDR3 DNA reads TGTGCCAGCTCACCACCTTCCGGGACAGACTACAATGAGCAGTTCTTC. The complete variable domain, with remaining parts taken from reference TRBV18 and TRBJ2-1, reads NAGVMQNPRHLVRRRGQEARLRCSPMKGHSHVYWYRQLPEEGLKFMVYLQKENIIDESGMPKERFSAEFPKEGPSILRIQQVVRGDSAAYFCASSPPSGTDYNEQFFGPGTRLTVL.

This clone was observed a few times. At one of its ends the junction is not consistent with the germline gene, which may arise from a read error. This chain uses TRBV29-1 with TRBJ1-1; D might be TRBD1 (5 bases). The V gene's germline CDR1 is SQVTM and CDR2 ANQGSEA. This CDR3 has 14 amino acids. For the CDR3, the DNA is TGCAGCGTTCAAGAGGGGACTTTGAACACTGAAGCTTTCTTT. This encodes CSVQEGTLNTEAFF.

This clone was seen just once. The CDR3: CAWSVTVGAGYTF. CDR3 coding DNA: TGTGCCTGGAGTGTCACCGTCGGTGCTGGCTACACCTTC. The chain recombines TRBV30 with TRBJ1-2; D unclear. Germline V gene lookup returns CDR1 GTSNPN and CDR2 SVGIG (reference sequence). The CDR3 loop spans 13 amino acids. Trimming stripped 0 bases from V and 7 bases from J, with 12 bases between.

The rearrangement uses TRBV6-5 and TRBJ1-2; TRBD1 might be the D (6 bases). The CDR3 covers 15 residues. V lost 4 bases and J 1 base, leaving 13 bases between the germline ends. The germline V gene encodes CDR1 MNHEY and CDR2 SVGAGI. The DNA for the CDR3 is TGTGCCAGCAGTTTAGGACAGCCCGGTAACTATGGCTACACCTTC. This translates into CASSLGQPGNYGYTF.

The chain links TRBV18 to TRBJ2-1; tentative D call: TRBD2 (5 bases). This CDR3 region has 17 residues. CDR1 and CDR2 from the germline V gene are KGHSH and LQKENI. Deletions cut 0 bases from V and 8 bases from J, with 20 bases between. In nucleotides, the CDR3 is TGTGCCAGCTCACCACCAGGCGGAGCTAGCAAGAGTCATGAGCAGTTCTTC. Translated: CASSPPGGASKSHEQFF.

The genes are TRBV18 and TRBJ2-3; the match to TRBD2 covers 10 bases. Losses at the gene ends were 6 bases for V and 3 bases for J; bases not matched to a gene: 9. Germline CDR1 is KGHSH and CDR2 is LQKENI. The CDR3 sequence is 16 residues long. The CDR3 here is CASSLQTSGNTDTQYF. The CDR3 coding sequence is TGTGCCAGCTCCCTCCAAACTAGCGGGAATACAGATACGCAGTATTTT.

The CDR3 sequence: CSASPGTTPDTQYF. Written as DNA, the CDR3 is TGCAGTGCTAGTCCCGGGACTACACCAGATACGCAGTATTTT. The chain uses TRBV20-1 and TRBJ2-3; 7 bases fit TRBD2. V was clipped by 3 bases and J by 4 bases; unmatched bases: 7. The CDR3 is made up of 14 amino acids. Per germline, CDR1 DFQATT and CDR2 SNEGSKA (reference sequence).

The V and J genes are TRBV6-5 and TRBJ2-1; tentatively, D is TRBD2 (5 bases). V lost 8 bases, J lost 9 bases, and 20 bases lay in between. Germline-derived CDR1 and CDR2 are MNHEY and SVGAGI. The CDR3 runs to 14 residues. CDR3 residues: CASVGPLAGSEQFF. CDR3 nucleotides: TGTGCCAGCGTAGGCCCCCTGGCGGGCAGTGAGCAGTTCTTC.

V usage is TRBV19 and J usage is TRBJ2-1; 7 positions agree with TRBD2. Germline CDR1 LNHDA, CDR2 SQIVND (reference sequence). The CDR3 runs to 16 residues. After removal of 7 bases from V and 0 bases from J, the junction contained 9 bases not matched to a gene. The DNA of the CDR3 is TGTGCCAGTACCTGGGGGGGGAGGGGCTCCTACAATGAGCAGTTCTTC. Translation: CASTWGGRGSYNEQFF.

The V and J genes are TRBV30 and TRBJ1-6; D gene unclear. Germline CDR1 GTSNPN, CDR2 SVGIG (reference sequence). Trimming stripped 2 bases from V and 7 bases from J, with 9 bases between. CDR3 length equals 13 residues. CDR3 DNA sequence: TGTGCCTGGAGTCCCATGAGGAATTCACCCCTCCACTTT. Its translation: CAWSPMRNSPLHF. Complete variable domain (other parts from reference TRBV30 and TRBJ1-6): SQTIHQWPATLVQPVGSPLSLECTVEGTSNPNLYWYRQAAGRGLQLLFYSVGIGQISSEVPQNLSASRPQDRQFILSSKKLLLSDSGFYLCAWSPMRNSPLHFGNGTRLTVT.

This clone is medium-sized by share. The CDR3 loop is CASLGVDYGYTF. Written as DNA, the CDR3 is TGCGCCAGCCTAGGGGTCGACTATGGCTACACCTTC. The chain uses TRBV10-2 and TRBJ1-2; D might be TRBD1 (5 bases). V was cut by 8 bases and J by 3 bases, with 10 bases left in between. The CDR3 consists of 12 residues. Germline lookup yields CDR1 WSHSY and CDR2 SAAADI.

The chain couples TRBV19 to TRBJ1-5; TRBD1 matches 9 bases. The germline CDR1 and CDR2 sequences are LNHDA and SQIVND (reference sequence). J was trimmed by 4 bases and V by 6 bases; bases with no gene match: 7. The CDR3 length is 15 residues. Here the CDR3 DNA reads TGTGCCAGTAGAGATTCCGGGACAGGGAATCAGCCCCAGCATTTT. Protein product: CASRDSGTGNQPQHF. The complete variable domain, with remaining parts taken from reference TRBV19 and TRBJ1-5, reads DGGITQSPKYLFRKEGQNVTLSCEQNLNHDAMYWYRQDPGQGLRLIYYSQIVNDFQKGDIAEGYSVSREKKESFPLTVTSAQKNPTAFYLCASRDSGTGNQPQHFGDGTRLSIL.

This rearrangement joins TRBV11-2 to TRBJ1-4, with D tentatively TRBD1 (6 bases). Germline CDR1 is SGHAT and CDR2 is FQNNGV. The V end was cut by 4 bases, the J end by 4 bases, with 7 bases between. The CDR3 covers 13 residues. The CDR3 DNA sequence: TGTGCCAGCAGCTACAGGGTTAATGAAAAACTGTTTTTT. Residues: CASSYRVNEKLFF.

The V call is TRBV5-8, the J call TRBJ1-5; 9 bases line up with TRBD1. J was trimmed by 2 bases and V by 7 bases; bases with no gene match: 7. The length of the CDR3 is 15 residues. Germline V gives CDR1 SGHTS, CDR2 YDEGEE. CDR3 nucleotides: TGTGCCAGCCTGGGGACAGGGATTGGCAATCAGCCCCAGCATTTT. It yields the protein CASLGTGIGNQPQHF.

The genes are TRBV28 and TRBJ2-5; 9 bases match TRBD2. The CDR3 is 15 residues long. J gave up 7 bases and V 8 bases, and 14 bases lay outside the gene matches. CDR1 is MDHEN, CDR2 SYDVKM, per germline. The CDR3: CASRVGTSWGGTQYF. In DNA, the CDR3 is TGTGCCAGCCGGGTGGGGACTAGCTGGGGAGGGACCCAGTACTTC.

J is TRBJ1-6 and V is TRBV28; no definite D call. V lost 2 bases and J lost 9, with 8 bases in between. From germline, CDR1 is MDHEN and CDR2 SYDVKM. The CDR3 sequence is 13 residues long. CDR3 sequence: CASSLVRSSPLHF. Written as DNA, the CDR3 is TGTGCCAGCAGTTTAGTTAGGAGTTCACCCCTCCACTTT. Filled out from reference TRBV28 and TRBJ1-6, the complete variable domain reads DVKVTQSSRYLVKRTGEKVFLECVQDMDHENMFWYRQDPGLGLRLIYFSYDVKMKEKGDIPEGYSVSREKKERFSLILESASTNQTSMYLCASSLVRSSPLHFGNGTRLTVT.

This clone was seen only once. The J gene is TRBJ2-2, the V gene TRBV19, with 12 bases lining up with TRBD2. The CDR3 spans 18 residues. Germline trimming cut 2 bases from V and 5 bases from J; bases unmatched to any gene: 9. The germline CDR1 and CDR2 sequences are LNHDA and SQIVND (reference sequence). The CDR3 here is CASSITTRGLAGTGELFF. The CDR3 region has the DNA TGTGCCAGTAGTATAACAACCCGGGGACTAGCGGGTACCGGGGAGCTGTTTTTT.

The chain has TRBV2 and TRBJ2-6; D may be TRBD1 (5 bases). Between the trimmed V and J ends, which lost 8 bases and 0 bases, there was a span of 11 bases. There are 15 residues in the CDR3. Germline V gene lookup returns CDR1 SNHLY and CDR2 FYNNEI. CDR3 in amino acids: CASLIDSSGANVLTF. Written as DNA, the CDR3 is TGTGCCAGCTTAATAGACAGCTCTGGGGCCAACGTCCTGACTTTC.